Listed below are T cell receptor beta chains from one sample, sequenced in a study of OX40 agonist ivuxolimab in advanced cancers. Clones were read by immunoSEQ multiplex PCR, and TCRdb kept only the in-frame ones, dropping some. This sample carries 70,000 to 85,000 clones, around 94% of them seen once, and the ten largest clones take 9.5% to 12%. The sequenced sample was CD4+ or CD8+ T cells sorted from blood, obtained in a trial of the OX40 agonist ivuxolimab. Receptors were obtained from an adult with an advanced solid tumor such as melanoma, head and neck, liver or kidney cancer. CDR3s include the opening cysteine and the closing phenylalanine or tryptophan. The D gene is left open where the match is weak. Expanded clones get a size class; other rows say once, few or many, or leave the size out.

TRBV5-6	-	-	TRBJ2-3	CASSRRGTDTQYF	TGTGCCAGCAGCAGACGAGGCACAGATACGCAGTATTTT
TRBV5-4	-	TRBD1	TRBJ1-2	CASSLSPGTGNGYTF	TGTGCCAGCAGCTTATCACCCGGGACAGGGAATGGCTACACCTTC
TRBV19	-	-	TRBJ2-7	CASRAENSYEQYF	TGTGCCAGTAGGGCGGAAAACTCCTACGAGCAGTACTTC
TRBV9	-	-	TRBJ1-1	CASSVGAWTEAFF	TGTGCCAGCAGCGTAGGGGCATGGACTGAAGCTTTCTTT
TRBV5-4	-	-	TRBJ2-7	CASSPAGASEQYF	TGTGCCAGCAGCCCGGCAGGGGCATCCGAGCAGTACTTC
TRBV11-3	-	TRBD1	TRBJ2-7	CASSYGQGYEQYF	TGTGCCAGCAGCTATGGACAGGGCTACGAGCAGTACTTC
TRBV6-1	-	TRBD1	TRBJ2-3	CASSGLTDRASTDTQYF	TGTGCCAGCAGTGGGCTGACGGACAGGGCTAGCACAGATACGCAGTATTTT
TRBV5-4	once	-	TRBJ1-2	CASSPSFPYGYTF	TGTGCCAGCAGCCCCTCCTTCCCCTATGGCTACACCTTC
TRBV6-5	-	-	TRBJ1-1	CASSYGTEESTEAFF	TGTGCCAGCAGTTACGGAACAGAAGAGAGCACTGAAGCTTTCTTT
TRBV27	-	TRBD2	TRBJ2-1	CASRARLAPTYNEQFF	TGTGCCAGCAGGGCCCGACTAGCTCCGACCTACAATGAGCAGTTCTTC
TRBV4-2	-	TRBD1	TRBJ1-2	CASSQAGTAYGYTF	TGTGCCAGCAGCCAAGCCGGGACAGCCTATGGCTACACCTTC
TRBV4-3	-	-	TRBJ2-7	CASSREIGWEREQYF	TGCGCCAGCAGCCGAGAGATAGGATGGGAGCGCGAGCAGTACTTC
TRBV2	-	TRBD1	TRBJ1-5	CASSGTDFNQPQHF	TGTGCCAGCAGCGGGACAGATTTTAATCAGCCCCAGCATTTT
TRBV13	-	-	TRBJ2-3	CASSPGNTDTQYF	TGTGCCAGCAGCCCGGGGAACACAGATACGCAGTATTTT
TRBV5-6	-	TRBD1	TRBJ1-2	CASSEGQPNYGYTF	TGTGCCAGCAGCGAGGGACAGCCCAACTATGGCTACACCTTC
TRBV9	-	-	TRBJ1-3	CASTLAPGAGNTIYF	TGTGCCAGCACCCTAGCCCCAGGGGCTGGAAACACCATATATTTT
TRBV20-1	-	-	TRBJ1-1	CAGKVNTEAFF	TGCGCAGGGAAAGTGAACACTGAAGCTTTCTTT
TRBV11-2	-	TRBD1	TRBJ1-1	CASRLRTGKAEAFF	TGTGCCAGCAGACTAAGGACAGGGAAGGCTGAAGCTTTCTTT
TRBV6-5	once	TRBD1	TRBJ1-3	CASGFTGAGNTIYF	TGTGCCAGCGGATTCACAGGGGCAGGAAACACCATATATTTT
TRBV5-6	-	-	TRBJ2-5	CASSLVELQKTQYF	TGTGCCAGCAGCTTGGTAGAACTCCAAAAGACCCAGTACTTC
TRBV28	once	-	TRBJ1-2	CASSLEGLHYGYTF	TGTGCCAGCAGTTTAGAGGGGCTGCACTATGGCTACACCTTC
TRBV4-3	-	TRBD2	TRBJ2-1	CASSQEGLAGSSYNEQFF	TGCGCCAGCAGCCAAGAGGGACTAGCGGGGAGCTCCTACAATGAGCAGTTCTTC
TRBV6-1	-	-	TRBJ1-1	CASSDHKAFF	TGTGCCAGCAGTGATCATAAGGCTTTCTTT
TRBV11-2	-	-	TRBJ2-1	CASSLTTNEQFF	TGCGCCAGCAGCCTGACAACCAATGAGCAGTTCTTC
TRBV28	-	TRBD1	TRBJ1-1	CASSENSDRGTEAFF	TGTGCCAGCAGTGAAAATTCCGACAGGGGCACTGAAGCTTTCTTT
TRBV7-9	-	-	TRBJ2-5	CASSSGIRPETQYF	TGTGCCAGCAGCTCAGGAATTCGACCAGAGACCCAGTACTTC
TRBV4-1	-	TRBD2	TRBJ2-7	CASSQDGGRAREQYF	TGCGCCAGCAGCCAAGATGGCGGGAGGGCCCGGGAGCAGTACTTC
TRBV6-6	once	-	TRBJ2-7	CASSYSNSVVGGEQYF	TGTGCCAGCAGTTACTCGAACAGTGTGGTAGGGGGGGAGCAGTACTTC
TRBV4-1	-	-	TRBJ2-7	CASSPHRAGAISYEQYF	TGCGCCAGCAGCCCCCATCGGGCAGGGGCTATATCCTACGAGCAGTACTTC
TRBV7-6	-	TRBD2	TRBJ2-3	CASSLGVELGTSGSTDTQYF	TGTGCCAGCAGCTTAGGGGTAGAGCTTGGGACTAGCGGTAGCACAGATACGCAGTATTTT
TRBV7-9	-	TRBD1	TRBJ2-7	CASSFGQGGYEQYF	TGTGCCAGCAGCTTCGGACAGGGTGGATACGAGCAGTACTTC
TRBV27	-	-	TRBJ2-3	CASSLSGPSDTQYF	TGTGCCAGCAGTTTATCCGGGCCCAGCGATACGCAGTATTTT
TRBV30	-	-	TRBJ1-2	CAWSLGPDSLYGYTF	TGTGCCTGGAGTTTAGGGCCCGACAGCCTCTATGGCTACACCTTC
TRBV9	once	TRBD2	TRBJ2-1	CASSVVVSGTGNEQFF	TGTGCCAGCAGCGTAGTGGTTAGCGGGACTGGGAATGAGCAGTTCTTC
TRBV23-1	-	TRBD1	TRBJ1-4	CASRPSDREAHEKLFF	TGCGCCAGCAGGCCCTCGGACAGGGAGGCCCATGAAAAACTGTTTTTT
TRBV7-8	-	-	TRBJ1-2	CASSENDYGYTF	TGTGCCAGCAGTGAGAATGACTATGGCTACACCTTC
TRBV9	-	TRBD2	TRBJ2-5	CASSLHRLAGEETQYF	TGTGCCAGCAGCCTCCATCGACTAGCGGGAGAAGAGACCCAGTACTTC
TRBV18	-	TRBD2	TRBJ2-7	CASSPLGLADYEQYF	TGTGCCAGCTCACCACTGGGACTAGCGGACTACGAGCAGTACTTC
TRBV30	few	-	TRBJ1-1	CAWSDPGTAFF	TGTGCCTGGAGTGATCCAGGGACAGCTTTCTTT
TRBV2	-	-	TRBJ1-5	CASSEGWVNQPQHF	TGTGCCAGCAGTGAAGGCTGGGTCAATCAGCCCCAGCATTTT
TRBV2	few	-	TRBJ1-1	CASIVSGNTEAFF	TGTGCCAGCATCGTATCGGGGAACACTGAAGCTTTCTTT
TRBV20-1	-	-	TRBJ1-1	CSVPGFSEAFF	TGCAGTGTTCCTGGGTTCAGTGAAGCTTTCTTT
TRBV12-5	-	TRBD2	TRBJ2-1	CASGLSGTIYNEQFF	TGTGCTAGTGGCTTGAGCGGGACTATCTACAATGAGCAGTTCTTC
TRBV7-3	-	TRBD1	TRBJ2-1	CASSFDNRGIEQFF	TGTGCCAGCAGCTTTGATAACAGGGGTATTGAGCAGTTCTTC
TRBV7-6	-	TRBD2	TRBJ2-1	CASSLWTSGSLNEQFF	TGTGCCAGCAGCCTCTGGACTAGCGGGAGTCTCAATGAGCAGTTCTTC
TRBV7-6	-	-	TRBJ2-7	CASSSGISYEQYF	TGTGCCAGCAGCTCTGGGATTTCCTACGAGCAGTACTTC
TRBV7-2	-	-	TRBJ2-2	CASTPVRSNTGELFF	TGTGCCAGCACCCCCGTTAGGTCGAACACCGGGGAGCTGTTTTTT
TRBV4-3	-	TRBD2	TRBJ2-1	CASSQGSGLYNEQFF	TGCGCCAGCAGCCAAGGTAGCGGGCTGTACAATGAGCAGTTCTTC